This TCR beta chain was captured in a study of CD8+ T cells in alopecia areata (dated 2018 in TCRdb). A note on the overall study: The treated patients took part in an open-label pilot trial in which moderate-to-severe alopecia areata was treated with oral tofacitinib at 5 to 10 mg twice daily. Patients received tofacitinib for 6 to 18 months and were then followed off drug for 6 months to check for delayed response and recurrence. In treated patients, disease severity was measured using the SALT score, which gives the percentage of scalp surface area affected. The study used high-throughput TCRbeta sequencing to examine T cell clonal expansion in alopecia areata, in both the C3H/HeJ mouse model and human patients. In humans, TCRbeta sequencing was performed on scalp tissue and on sorted CD4+ and CD8+ peripheral blood T cells from healthy controls and from patients with patchy or totalis/universalis alopecia areata. Biopsies were taken from tofacitinib-treated patients at baseline and at 4 and 24 weeks of treatment, and a later scalp biopsy was taken in several of the tofacitinib-treated patients. Scalp clonality was compared among normal scalp (n=4), patchy alopecia areata scalp (n=8), and alopecia totalis/universalis scalp (n=8). RNA was extracted with the PAXgene miRNA kit for fixed scalp, the miRNeasy kit for PBMCs, and the RNeasy kit for mouse skin. Amplification of TCRbeta CDR3 regions was done by immunoSEQ multiplex PCR using 35 Vbeta forward primers and 13 Jbeta reverse primers.

The treatment or condition label, read with the paper, signifies: oral pan-JAK inhibitor, 5-10 mg twice daily. Lesional scalp punch biopsies and peripheral blood were obtained from alopecia areata patients. PBMCs were separated by density centrifugation and stained for CD3, CD4 and CD8, after which CD4+ and CD8+ T cells were sorted on a FACSAria. A distance of 13 bases separates the germline ends of V and J, which lose 4 bases and 2 bases respectively. Spanning cysteine to phenylalanine, the CDR3 consists of 14 amino acids. The entry retains the CDR3 DNA only, 42 bases that are in frame from base 1. The CDR1 and CDR2 encoded by the germline V gene are SQVTM and ANQGSEA. Library creation used the immunoSEQ multiplex PCR assay. For TCR sequencing, RNA was extracted from every sample and reverse transcribed into cDNA to serve as template. First-strand cDNA was synthesized with SuperScript III using a 2:1 mix of oligo-dT and random hexamers. A synthetic immune receptor repertoire was used to assess amplification bias, and residual bias was removed computationally. The authors' analysis ran thus. Raw reads were preprocessed to remove errors, and CDR3 was defined according to IMGT conventions as the region from the conserved cysteine to phenylalanine. Clonality was calculated as 1 minus Shannon entropy normalized by log2 of the number of productive unique TCRs. Scalp TCRbeta sequences were cross-referenced with sorted blood CD4 and CD8 repertoires so that the CD4 or CD8 identity of scalp clones could be inferred. TCRdb stores this immuneACCESS table with in-frame sequences only. Part of the clones is absent; in the studies checked, under half of the shortfall reflects unresolved V genes, and no reason is known for the rest. V, J and clone size are those of that table, while D and trimming were read from the DNA. This sample is represented by over 250,000 clones; over 45% of them were singletons. About 0.88% of the sample comes from the top ten.

Study-level results and caveats: The treated cohort was small, with a single nonresponder, so links between baseline CD8+ expansion and response need larger studies. TCR sequences shared between patients were less clear than in mice, possibly partly because of HLA diversity in the patient population. Tofacitinib significantly decreased scalp clonality and the number of expanded CD8+ clones among the top 100 scalp clones. Compared with normal scalp, lesional scalp, particularly in alopecia totalis/universalis, had higher clonality and more expanded CD8+ clones, which suggests antigenic drive. During tofacitinib treatment, many expanded lesional clones remained in scalp and blood, and this persistence may partly explain relapse after treatment is stopped. Unlike mouse skin, where gammadelta T cells dominate, normal human skin contains resident alphabeta T cells that get sequenced too, which complicates analysis of the scalp TCR repertoire.

Concerning this clone itself: Its antigen is currently not known. Per-nucleotide qualities are absent, and no much larger clonotype sits a single base away.

The sequence came from a human donor with alopecia areata. The rearranged segments are TRBV29-1 and TRBJ2-3, with no confident D gene call. The sequencing here drew on CD4+ T cells sorted from blood, taken at approximately week 52, from a patient treated with tofacitinib. DNA sequence: TGCAGCGTTGCGGGCGGACCTCTCACAGATACGCAGTATTTT. It encodes CSVAGGPLTDTQYF.